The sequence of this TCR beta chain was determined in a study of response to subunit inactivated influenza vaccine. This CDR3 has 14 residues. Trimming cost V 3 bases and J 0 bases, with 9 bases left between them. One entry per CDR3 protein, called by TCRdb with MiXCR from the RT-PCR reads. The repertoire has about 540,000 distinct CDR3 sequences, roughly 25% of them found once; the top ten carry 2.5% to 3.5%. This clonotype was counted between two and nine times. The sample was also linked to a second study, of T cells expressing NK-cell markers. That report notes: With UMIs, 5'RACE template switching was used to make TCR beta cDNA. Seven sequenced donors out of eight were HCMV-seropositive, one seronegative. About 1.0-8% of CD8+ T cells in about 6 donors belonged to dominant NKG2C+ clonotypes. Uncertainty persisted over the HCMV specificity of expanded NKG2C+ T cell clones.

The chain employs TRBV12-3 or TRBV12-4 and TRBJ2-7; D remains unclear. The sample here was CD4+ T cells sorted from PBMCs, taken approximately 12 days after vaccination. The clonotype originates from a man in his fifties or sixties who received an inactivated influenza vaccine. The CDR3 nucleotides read TGTGCCAGCAGTTTTTCTGCCAGCTCCTACGAGCAGTACTTC. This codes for CASSFSASSYEQYF.